This entry is about one T cell receptor (beta chain). Generated by immunoSEQ multiplex PCR, the TCRdb table keeps only in-frame clones and is missing some. This table has roughly 110,000 clones, about 90% appearing once. The data stem from a study of blood T cell repertoires in COVID-19. Across the study: T cells, B-cell-depleted T cells, or PBMCs supplied cDNA or gDNA.

The CDR3 covers 13 residues. CDR1 is LGHDT, CDR2 YNNKEL, per germline (reference sequence). Losses at the gene ends were 6 bases for V and 6 bases for J; bases not matched to a gene: 6. Sequencing input: peripheral blood. This receptor was taken from a man aged 40-50 years with active or convalescent COVID-19. The rearrangement uses TRBV3-1 (or the pseudogene TRBV3-2) and TRBJ2-7, with 9 positions matching TRBD1. CDR3 amino acids: CASSINRGREQYF. The CDR3 region has the DNA TGTGCCAGCAGTATAAACAGGGGGCGCGAGCAGTACTTC.